This TCR beta chain was found in a study of CD8 T cells in ankylosing spondylitis. Broader study findings: Clones linked to disease were reported to show significant enrichment in matched ankylosing spondylitis synovial fluid. With a CD8+ phenotype, disease-linked clones were relatively rare in peripheral blood. A number of the motif variants had already been described in reactive arthritis synovial fluid and blood. A TCR beta motif of 8 or 9 highly homologous variants appeared characteristic of ankylosing spondylitis blood.

This CDR3 region has 14 residues. Each TCR beta library was made by quantitative 5'-RACE that incorporated molecular barcodes. TCRdb fed the 5' RACE reads into MiXCR, producing one record per CDR3 protein. This sample has hundreds of thousands of distinct CDR3 sequences, with about 12% found just once. This clonotype has only a few counts. Its specificity is not known. Input material: blood, either unsorted or a sorted T cell fraction (not recorded which). The source of this sequence is a male donor with ankylosing spondylitis. The rearrangement uses TRBV21-1 and TRBJ1-3; the D call in the table, TRBD1, was not verified against the DNA. TRBV21-1 is an annotated pseudogene. The CDR3 loop reads CASGWDRSGNTIYF. The CDR3 DNA follows: TGTGCCAGCGGGTGGGACCGCTCTGGAAACACCATATATTTT.